This T cell receptor (beta chain) was profiled in a study of cytomegalovirus exposure and HLA in healthy donors. Whole-study findings and limits: Associated with cytomegalovirus, according to the listing, were around 170 TCR beta chains. Despite most TCR sequences being rare, some public TCRs occurred in many donors. Testing in vitro showed a few CMV-associated chains specific for CMV antigens.

As to this clone: The antigen remains unidentified.

Germline CDR1 and CDR2: SQVTM and ANQGSEA. The CDR3 has 15 residues. Trimming at V came to 3 bases and at J to 4 bases, leaving 8 bases not matched to a gene. Vbeta (60) and Jbeta (13) primers were used in the PCR. Here immunoSEQ multiplex PCR was the method, and the copy in TCRdb shows in-frame clones only, minus some. The sample has about 160,000 clones, 82% seen once. The sequenced sample was PBMCs. This receptor was obtained from a girl aged 10 to 17 in good health and CMV-seropositive. The chain links TRBV29-1 to TRBJ2-5; 10 nucleotides match TRBD2. The CDR3 loop reads CSVEAPSGGLETQYF. The DNA for the CDR3 is TGCAGCGTTGAGGCCCCTAGCGGGGGTTTAGAGACCCAGTACTTC. The full variable domain, its missing parts supplied by reference TRBV29-1 and TRBJ2-5, is SAVISQKPSRDICQRGTSLTIQCQVDSQVTMMFWYRQQPGQSLTLIATANQGSEATYESGFVIDKFPISRPNLTFSTLTVSNMSPEDSSIYLCSVEAPSGGLETQYFGPGTRLLVL.